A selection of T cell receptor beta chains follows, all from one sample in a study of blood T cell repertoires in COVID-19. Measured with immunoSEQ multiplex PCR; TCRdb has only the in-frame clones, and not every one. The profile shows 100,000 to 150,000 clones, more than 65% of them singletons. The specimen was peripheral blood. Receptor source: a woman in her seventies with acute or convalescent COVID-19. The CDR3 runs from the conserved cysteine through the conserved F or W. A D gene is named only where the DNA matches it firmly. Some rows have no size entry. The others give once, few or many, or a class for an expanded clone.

CATSAGLSGTGELFF	TGTGCCACCAGTGCGGGACTAAGCGGCACCGGGGAGCTGTTTTTT	TRBD2	TRBV24-1	TRBJ2-2	few
CASSQLGRGQGRETQYF	TGCGCCAGCAGCCAGCTTGGCCGGGGACAGGGAAGAGAGACCCAGTACTTC	TRBD1	TRBV5-1	TRBJ2-5	-
CASSELGRPQHF	TGTGCCAGCAGTGAACTTGGTAGGCCCCAGCATTTT	-	TRBV6-1	TRBJ1-5	once
CASSLGGLTDTQYF	TGTGCCAGCAGCTTAGGAGGTTTGACAGATACGCAGTATTTT	-	TRBV11-3	TRBJ2-3	few
CASSGGQAVNYGYTF	TGTGCCAGCAGTGGCGGACAGGCCGTAAACTATGGCTACACCTTC	-	TRBV21-1	TRBJ1-2	once
CASNQDRGRVNTEAFF	TGTGCCAGTAATCAGGACAGGGGGCGCGTGAACACTGAAGCTTTCTTT	TRBD1	TRBV19	TRBJ1-1	-
CSATGGITEAFF	TGCAGCGCTACAGGGGGAATCACTGAAGCTTTCTTT	TRBD1	TRBV29-1	TRBJ1-1	once
CASSPRDSHNEQFF	TGTGCCAGCTCACCAAGGGACAGTCACAATGAGCAGTTCTTC	TRBD1	TRBV18	TRBJ2-1	-
CASSDRDREYEQYF	TGCGCCAGCAGTGACCGGGACAGGGAGTACGAGCAGTACTTC	TRBD1	TRBV10-1	TRBJ2-7	-
CASSSPGTKKNIQYF	TGTGCCAGCAGCTCGCCCGGGACAAAGAAAAACATTCAGTACTTC	-	TRBV7-9	TRBJ2-4	-
CASSQAGQNYGYTF	TGTGCCAGCAGCCAAGCGGGACAGAACTATGGCTACACCTTC	TRBD1	TRBV3-1/TRBV3-2	TRBJ1-2	-
CASSYPGQGPEDNEQFF	TGTGCCAGCAGTTACCCGGGACAGGGCCCCGAAGACAATGAGCAGTTCTTC	TRBD1	TRBV6-2/TRBV6-3	TRBJ2-1	-
CASSKRSSYNEQFF	TGTGCCAGCAGCAAACGGAGCTCCTACAATGAGCAGTTCTTC	-	TRBV5-8	TRBJ2-1	-
CASSLGTGTNEKLFF	TGCGCCAGCAGCTTGGGGACAGGGACTAATGAAAAACTGTTTTTT	TRBD1	TRBV5-1	TRBJ1-4	-
CASSQGYSGGAYNEQFF	TGTGCCAGCAGCCAAGGGTATAGCGGGGGGGCCTACAATGAGCAGTTCTTC	TRBD2	TRBV3-1/TRBV3-2	TRBJ2-1	-
CASSTGSRDYSNQPQHF	TGTGCCAGCAGCACGGGGTCGAGGGACTATAGCAATCAGCCCCAGCATTTT	-	TRBV5-5	TRBJ1-5	-
CASSIDLRTTYNEQFF	TGTGCCAGTAGTATAGATCTCAGGACAACTTACAATGAGCAGTTCTTC	-	TRBV19	TRBJ2-1	-
CASRPGHTYEQYF	TGTGCCAGCAGGCCGGGACACACTTACGAGCAGTACTTC	-	TRBV28	TRBJ2-7	-
CAIQPRGVEAFF	TGTGCCATCCAGCCCCGGGGAGTTGAAGCTTTCTTT	-	TRBV12-3/TRBV12-4	TRBJ1-1	once
CASSFRTGQETQYF	TGTGCCAGCAGTTTTCGTACAGGTCAAGAGACCCAGTACTTC	-	TRBV28	TRBJ2-5	-
CASSWPPGTLAKNIQYF	TGTGCCAGCAGTTGGCCCCCGGGTACACTAGCCAAAAACATTCAGTACTTC	-	TRBV28	TRBJ2-4	few
CASSLDTGLGTKGYTF	TGTGCCAGCAGCTTAGACACCGGCCTGGGGACTAAGGGCTACACCTTC	-	TRBV11-2	TRBJ1-2	-
CASSADRGKGYEQYF	TGTGCCAGCAGCGCGGACAGGGGGAAGGGCTACGAGCAGTACTTC	TRBD1	TRBV5-5	TRBJ2-7	once
CASSYDRGSYEQYF	TGTGCCAGCAGTTACGACAGGGGCTCCTACGAGCAGTACTTC	TRBD1	TRBV6-5	TRBJ2-7	-
CASSTRGAPQETQYF	TGCGCCAGCAGCACTCGGGGGGCCCCCCAAGAGACCCAGTACTTC	-	TRBV5-1	TRBJ2-5	-
CAWSDTTRSYEQYF	TGTGCCTGGAGCGACACAACCCGCTCCTACGAGCAGTACTTC	-	TRBV30	TRBJ2-7	few
CASSYGQNTEAFF	TGTGCCAGCAGCTACGGACAGAACACTGAAGCTTTCTTT	-	TRBV7-3	TRBJ1-1	-
CATRDGGDDYTQYF	TGTGCCACCCGAGATGGGGGCGACGATTATACGCAGTATTTT	-	TRBV15	TRBJ2-3	-
CASSGQGRPVDEQFF	TGTGCCAGCAGCGGGCAGGGAAGGCCGGTCGATGAGCAGTTCTTC	-	TRBV9	TRBJ2-1	-
CASSDRVDTIYF	TGTGCCAGCAGTGACCGAGTGGACACCATATATTTT	-	TRBV25-1	TRBJ1-3	-
CASSSLAGGGKTQYF	TGTGCCAGCAGCTCACTAGCGGGGGGGGGAAAGACCCAGTACTTC	TRBD2	TRBV7-8	TRBJ2-5	-
CASSLEGANYGYTF	TGCGCCAGCAGCTTAGAAGGGGCTAACTATGGCTACACCTTC	-	TRBV5-1	TRBJ1-2	-
CASSLSGDRSRGYTF	TGTGCCAGCAGTTTATCGGGGGACAGGTCAAGGGGCTACACCTTC	TRBD1	TRBV27	TRBJ1-2	-
CASSSDRGYTGELFF	TGTGCCAGCAGCTCGGACAGGGGATACACCGGGGAGCTGTTTTTT	TRBD1	TRBV5-6	TRBJ2-2	-
CASRGDRVYGYTF	TGTGCCAGCAGGGGCGACAGAGTCTATGGCTACACCTTC	-	TRBV9	TRBJ1-2	few
CASSPIDRGSNQPQHF	TGTGCCAGCAGTCCCATCGACAGGGGTAGCAATCAGCCCCAGCATTTT	TRBD1	TRBV28	TRBJ1-5	-
CASSVASSTDTQYF	TGTGCCAGCAGCGTAGCCAGTAGCACAGATACGCAGTATTTT	-	TRBV9	TRBJ2-3	-
CASSFTPEAFF	TGTGCCAGCAGTTTCACACCGGAAGCTTTCTTT	-	TRBV2	TRBJ1-1	-
CASSRTGSSYNEQFF	TGCGCCAGCAGCCGTACTGGTAGCTCCTACAATGAGCAGTTCTTC	-	TRBV4-3	TRBJ2-1	-
CASSPSDREETQYF	TGTGCCAGCAGCCCATCAGACAGAGAAGAGACCCAGTACTTC	-	TRBV3-1/TRBV3-2	TRBJ2-5	-
CASSSTGDTEAFF	TGTGCCAGCAGCTCGACAGGGGACACTGAAGCTTTCTTT	TRBD1	TRBV11-2	TRBJ1-1	-
CASSLVSADTQYF	TGTGCCAGCAGCTTAGTCAGCGCAGATACGCAGTATTTT	-	TRBV7-2	TRBJ2-3	-
CASSLLRGDWREKLFF	TGTGCCAGCAGCTTACTACGGGGGGACTGGCGTGAAAAACTGTTTTTT	-	TRBV11-2	TRBJ1-4	once
CASSARVGTGYTEAFF	TGTGCCAGCAGCGCTAGAGTAGGGACAGGATACACTGAAGCTTTCTTT	TRBD1	TRBV9	TRBJ1-1	-
CASSDERLAGVGETQYF	TGCGCCAGCAGCGACGAACGACTAGCGGGAGTAGGAGAGACCCAGTACTTC	TRBD2	TRBV4-1	TRBJ2-5	few
CASSLQGNGEKLFF	TGTGCCAGCAGCTTACAGGGTAATGGTGAAAAACTGTTTTTT	-	TRBV5-4	TRBJ1-4	-
CASSLRASGRSDEQYF	TGTGCCAGCAGTTTAAGGGCTAGCGGGAGATCTGACGAGCAGTACTTC	TRBD2	TRBV28	TRBJ2-7	-
CASSIKGAIGYTF	TGTGCCAGTAGTATTAAGGGGGCGATTGGCTACACCTTC	TRBD1	TRBV19	TRBJ1-2	-
CASSENLRADMNTEAFF	TGTGCCAGCAGTGAAAATTTGAGGGCCGACATGAACACTGAAGCTTTCTTT	-	TRBV6-1	TRBJ1-1	-
CASSPLWAGVSYNEQFF	TGTGCCAGCAGCCCGCTATGGGCAGGTGTCTCCTACAATGAGCAGTTCTTC	-	TRBV7-6	TRBJ2-1	-
CASRGGYEQYF	TGTGCCAGCCGTGGAGGCTACGAGCAGTACTTC	-	TRBV28	TRBJ2-7	-
CASSFRDRGLEQYF	TGTGCCAGCAGTTTCCGGGACAGGGGGCTCGAGCAGTACTTC	TRBD1	TRBV27	TRBJ2-7	-
CASSRRRLTHFFTDTQYF	TGTGCCAGCAGCCGCCGTAGACTAACGCACTTTTTCACAGATACGCAGTATTTT	-	TRBV28	TRBJ2-3	-
CASSPSGRARNEQFF	TGTGCCAGCAGCCCGAGCGGGAGGGCCAGAAATGAGCAGTTCTTC	TRBD2	TRBV3-1/TRBV3-2	TRBJ2-1	-
CASVAGQGASGELFF	TGTGCCAGCGTCGCTGGACAGGGGGCCTCCGGGGAGCTGTTTTTT	TRBD1	TRBV3-1/TRBV3-2	TRBJ2-2	-
CASSQGRRYSGNTIYF	TGCGCCAGCAGCCAAGGTCGCAGATACTCTGGAAACACCATATATTTT	-	TRBV4-3	TRBJ1-3	-
CASSVGLAGGHEQYF	TGTGCCAGCAGCGTAGGACTAGCGGGAGGCCACGAGCAGTACTTC	TRBD2	TRBV9	TRBJ2-7	-
CASSPPGQGNTEAFF	TGTGCCAGCAGTCCCCCGGGACAGGGGAACACTGAAGCTTTCTTT	TRBD1	TRBV28	TRBJ1-1	-
CASSQQVRGEQYF	TGTGCCAGCAGCCAACAGGTGCGGGGAGAGCAGTACTTC	-	TRBV5-5	TRBJ2-7	-
CASSFGWGPSGRTDTQYF	TGTGCCAGCAGTTTCGGTTGGGGGCCTAGCGGGAGAACAGATACGCAGTATTTT	TRBD2	TRBV27	TRBJ2-3	few